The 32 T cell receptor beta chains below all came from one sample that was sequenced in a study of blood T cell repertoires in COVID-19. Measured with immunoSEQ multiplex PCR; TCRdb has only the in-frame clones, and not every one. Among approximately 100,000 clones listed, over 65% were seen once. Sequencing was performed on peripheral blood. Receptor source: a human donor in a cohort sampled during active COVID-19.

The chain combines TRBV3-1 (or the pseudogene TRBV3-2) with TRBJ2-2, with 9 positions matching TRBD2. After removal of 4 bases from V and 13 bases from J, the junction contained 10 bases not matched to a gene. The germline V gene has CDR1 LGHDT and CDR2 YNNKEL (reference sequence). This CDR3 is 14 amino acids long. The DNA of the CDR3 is TGTGCCAGCAGCCGTGGTGTAGCGGGGGTAGTGCTGTTTTTT. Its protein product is CASSRGVAGVVLFF.

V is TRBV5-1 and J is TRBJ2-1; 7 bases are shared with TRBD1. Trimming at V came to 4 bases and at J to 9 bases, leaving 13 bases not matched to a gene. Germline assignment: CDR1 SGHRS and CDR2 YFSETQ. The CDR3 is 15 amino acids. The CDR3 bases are TGCGCCAGCAGCGAAACAGGGGAGCCCCTGGGTGAGCAGTTCTTC. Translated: CASSETGEPLGEQFF.

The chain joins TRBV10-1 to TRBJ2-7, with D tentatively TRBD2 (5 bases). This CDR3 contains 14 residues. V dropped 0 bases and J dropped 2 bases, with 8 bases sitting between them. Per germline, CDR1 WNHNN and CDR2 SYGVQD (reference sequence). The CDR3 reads CASSESPGTYEQYF. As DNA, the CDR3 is TGCGCCAGCAGTGAGTCGCCCGGGACCTACGAGCAGTACTTC.

The CDR3 reads CASSATGRLYGYTF. The CDR3, as DNA: TGTGCCAGCAGCGCCACAGGACGGCTCTATGGCTACACCTTC. The chain recombines TRBV6-5 with TRBJ1-2; weak D call: TRBD1 (5 bases). Trimming pared 6 bases from V and 4 bases from J, leaving 15 bases between. The germline V gene has CDR1 MNHEY and CDR2 SVGAGI. The CDR3 consists of 14 residues.

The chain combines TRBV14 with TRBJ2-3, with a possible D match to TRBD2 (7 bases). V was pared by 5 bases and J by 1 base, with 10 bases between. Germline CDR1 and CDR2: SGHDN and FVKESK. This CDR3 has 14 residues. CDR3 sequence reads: CASSGGARTDTQYF. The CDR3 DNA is TGTGCCAGCAGCGGGGGGGCCCGCACAGATACGCAGTATTTT.

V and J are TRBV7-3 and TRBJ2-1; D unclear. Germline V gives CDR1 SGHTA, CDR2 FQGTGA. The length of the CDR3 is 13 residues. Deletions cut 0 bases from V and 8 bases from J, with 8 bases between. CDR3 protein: CASSLTRFDEQFF. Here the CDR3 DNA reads TGTGCCAGCAGCTTAACCAGGTTCGATGAGCAGTTCTTC.

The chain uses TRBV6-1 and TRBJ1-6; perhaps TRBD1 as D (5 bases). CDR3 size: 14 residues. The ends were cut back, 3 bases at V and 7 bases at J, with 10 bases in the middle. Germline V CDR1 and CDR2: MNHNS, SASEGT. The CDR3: CASSDRAGNSPLHF. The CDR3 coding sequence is TGTGCCAGCAGTGATAGGGCAGGGAATTCACCCCTCCACTTT.

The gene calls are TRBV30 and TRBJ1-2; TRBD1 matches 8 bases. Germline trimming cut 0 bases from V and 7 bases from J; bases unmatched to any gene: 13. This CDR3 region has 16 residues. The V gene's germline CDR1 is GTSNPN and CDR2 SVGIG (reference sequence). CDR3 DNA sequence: TGTGCCTGGAGTGTACTCCCGCCAGGGGGCGCGAGTGGCTACACCTTC. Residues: CAWSVLPPGGASGYTF.

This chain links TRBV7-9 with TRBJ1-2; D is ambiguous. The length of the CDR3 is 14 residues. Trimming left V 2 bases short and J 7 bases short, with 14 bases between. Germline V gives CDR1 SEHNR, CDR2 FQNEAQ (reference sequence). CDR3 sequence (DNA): TGTGCCAGCAGCTTAATGGGAGGAATTCGTGGCTACACCTTC. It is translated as CASSLMGGIRGYTF.

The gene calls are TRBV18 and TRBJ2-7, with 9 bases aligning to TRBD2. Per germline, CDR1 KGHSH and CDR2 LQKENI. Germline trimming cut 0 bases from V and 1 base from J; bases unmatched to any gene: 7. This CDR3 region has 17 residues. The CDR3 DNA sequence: TGTGCCAGCTCACCACCGGGTTCGCTAGCGGGATCCTACGAGCAGTACTTC. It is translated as CASSPPGSLAGSYEQYF.

The CDR3 loop reads CASSYSSGGTEAFF. In DNA, the CDR3 is TGTGCCAGCAGTTACTCCTCCGGGGGGACTGAAGCTTTCTTT. V is TRBV6-2 or TRBV6-3 and J is TRBJ1-1; a weak D match, TRBD1 (5 bases). The CDR3 spans 14 residues. The V gene lost 0 bases and the J gene lost 5 bases, with 10 bases spanning the gap. Germline V lookup: CDR1 MNHEY, CDR2 SVGEGT.

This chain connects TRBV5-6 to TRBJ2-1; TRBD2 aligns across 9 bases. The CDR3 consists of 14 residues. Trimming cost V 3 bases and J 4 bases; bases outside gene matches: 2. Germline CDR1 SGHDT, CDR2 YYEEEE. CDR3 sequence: CASSWRGGYNEQFF. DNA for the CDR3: TGTGCCAGCAGCTGGCGGGGGGGTTACAATGAGCAGTTCTTC.

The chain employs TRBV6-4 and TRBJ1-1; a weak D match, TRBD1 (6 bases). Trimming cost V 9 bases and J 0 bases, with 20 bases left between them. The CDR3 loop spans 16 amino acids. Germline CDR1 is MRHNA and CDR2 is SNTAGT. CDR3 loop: CARAGSGTHMNTEAFF. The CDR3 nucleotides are TGTGCCAGGGCCGGATCCGGGACACACATGAACACTGAAGCTTTCTTT.

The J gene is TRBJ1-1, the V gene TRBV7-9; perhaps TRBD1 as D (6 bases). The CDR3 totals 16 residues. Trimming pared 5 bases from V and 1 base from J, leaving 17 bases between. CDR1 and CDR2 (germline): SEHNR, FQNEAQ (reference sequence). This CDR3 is CASSTSDPTGNTEAFF. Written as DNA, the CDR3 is TGTGCCAGCAGCACAAGCGATCCGACAGGGAACACTGAAGCTTTCTTT.

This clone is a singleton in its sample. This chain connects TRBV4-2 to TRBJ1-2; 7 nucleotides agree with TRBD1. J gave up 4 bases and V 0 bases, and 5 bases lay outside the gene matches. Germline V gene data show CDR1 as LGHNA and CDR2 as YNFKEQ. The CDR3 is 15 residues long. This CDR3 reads CASSQDKGATYGYTF. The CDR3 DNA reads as TGTGCCAGCAGCCAAGACAAGGGGGCGACCTATGGCTACACCTTC.

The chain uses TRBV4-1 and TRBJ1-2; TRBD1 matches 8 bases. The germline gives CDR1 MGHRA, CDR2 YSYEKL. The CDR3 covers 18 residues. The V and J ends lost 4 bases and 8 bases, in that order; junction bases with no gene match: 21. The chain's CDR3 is CASSPKAGQVLLERGYTF. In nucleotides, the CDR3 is TGCGCCAGCAGCCCCAAGGCGGGACAGGTGCTACTCGAGCGAGGCTACACCTTC.

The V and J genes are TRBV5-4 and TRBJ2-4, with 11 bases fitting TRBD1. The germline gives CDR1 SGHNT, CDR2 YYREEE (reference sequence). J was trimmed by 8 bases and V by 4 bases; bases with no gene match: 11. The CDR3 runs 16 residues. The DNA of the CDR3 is TGTGCCAGCAGCAAACCGGGACAGGGGGTTTTTGACATTCAGTACTTC. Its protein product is CASSKPGQGVFDIQYF.

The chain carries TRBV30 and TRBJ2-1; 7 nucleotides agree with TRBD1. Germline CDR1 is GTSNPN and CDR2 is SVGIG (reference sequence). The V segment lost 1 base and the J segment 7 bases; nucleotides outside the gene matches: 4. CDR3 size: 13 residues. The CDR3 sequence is CAWSGRGRNEQFF. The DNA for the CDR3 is TGTGCCTGGAGTGGTAGGGGGCGGAATGAGCAGTTCTTC.

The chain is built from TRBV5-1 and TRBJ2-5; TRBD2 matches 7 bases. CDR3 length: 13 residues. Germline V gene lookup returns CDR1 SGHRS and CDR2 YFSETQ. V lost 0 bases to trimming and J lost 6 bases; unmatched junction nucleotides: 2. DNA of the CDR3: TGCGCCAGCAGCTTGGGGGAGGGCCAGACCCAGTACTTC. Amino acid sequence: CASSLGEGQTQYF.

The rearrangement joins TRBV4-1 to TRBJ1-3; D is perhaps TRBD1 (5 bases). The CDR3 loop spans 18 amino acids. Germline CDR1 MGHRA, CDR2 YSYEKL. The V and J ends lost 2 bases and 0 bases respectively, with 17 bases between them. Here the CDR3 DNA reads TGCGCCAGCAGCCAAACTTGGGGGGAGGGTTACTCTGGAAACACCATATATTTT. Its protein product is CASSQTWGEGYSGNTIYF.

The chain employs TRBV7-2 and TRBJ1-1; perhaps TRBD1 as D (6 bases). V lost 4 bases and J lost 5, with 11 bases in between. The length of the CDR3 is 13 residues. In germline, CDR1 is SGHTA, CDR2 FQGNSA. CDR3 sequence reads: CASSSRGFTEAFF. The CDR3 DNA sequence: TGTGCCAGCAGCTCCAGGGGTTTTACTGAAGCTTTCTTT.

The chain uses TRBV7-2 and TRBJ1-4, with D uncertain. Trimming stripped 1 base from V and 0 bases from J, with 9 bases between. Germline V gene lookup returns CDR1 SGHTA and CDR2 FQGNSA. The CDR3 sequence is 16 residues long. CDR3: CASSLVSVATNEKLFF. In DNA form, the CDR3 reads TGTGCCAGCAGCTTAGTGAGTGTCGCAACTAATGAAAAACTGTTTTTT.

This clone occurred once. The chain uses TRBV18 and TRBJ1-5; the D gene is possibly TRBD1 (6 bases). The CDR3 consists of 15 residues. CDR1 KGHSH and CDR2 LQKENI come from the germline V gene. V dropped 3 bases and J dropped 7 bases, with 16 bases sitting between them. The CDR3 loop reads CASSPSQGSGQPQHF. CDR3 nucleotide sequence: TGTGCCAGCTCACCTTCACAGGGTTCGGGACAGCCCCAGCATTTT.

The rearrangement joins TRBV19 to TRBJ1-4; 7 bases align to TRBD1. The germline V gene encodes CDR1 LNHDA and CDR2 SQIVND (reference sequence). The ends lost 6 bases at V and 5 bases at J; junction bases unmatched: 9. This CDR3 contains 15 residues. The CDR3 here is CASSRQGWGNEKLFF. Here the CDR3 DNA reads TGTGCCAGTAGCCGACAGGGCTGGGGGAATGAAAAACTGTTTTTT. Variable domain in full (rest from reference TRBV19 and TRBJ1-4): DGGITQSPKYLFRKEGQNVTLSCEQNLNHDAMYWYRQDPGQGLRLIYYSQIVNDFQKGDIAEGYSVSREKKESFPLTVTSAQKNPTAFYLCASSRQGWGNEKLFFGSGTQLSVL.

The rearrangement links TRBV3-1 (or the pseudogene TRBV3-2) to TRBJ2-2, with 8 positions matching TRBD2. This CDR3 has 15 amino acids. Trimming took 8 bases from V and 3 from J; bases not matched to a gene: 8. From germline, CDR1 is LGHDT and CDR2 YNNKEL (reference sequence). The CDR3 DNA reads TGTGCCAGCCGGGAGGCTAGCGGGTACACCGGGGAGCTGTTTTTT. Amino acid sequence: CASREASGYTGELFF.

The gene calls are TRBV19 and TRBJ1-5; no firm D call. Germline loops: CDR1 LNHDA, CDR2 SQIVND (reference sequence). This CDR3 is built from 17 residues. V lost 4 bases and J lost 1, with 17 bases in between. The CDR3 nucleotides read TGTGCCAGTAGTACGTTGGAGGCGTGGGCAAGCAATCAGCCCCAGCATTTT. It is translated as CASSTLEAWASNQPQHF.

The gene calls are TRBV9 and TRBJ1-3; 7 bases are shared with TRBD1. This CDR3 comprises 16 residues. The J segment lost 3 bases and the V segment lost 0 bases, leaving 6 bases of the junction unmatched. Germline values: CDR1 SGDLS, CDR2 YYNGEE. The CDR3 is CASSVGSGGYGNTIYF. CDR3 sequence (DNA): TGTGCCAGCAGCGTAGGTTCAGGGGGGTATGGAAACACCATATATTTT.

CDR3 residues: CAWSPGTGGPDTQYF. In DNA, the CDR3 is TGTGCCTGGAGTCCCGGGACAGGGGGCCCAGATACGCAGTATTTT. V is TRBV30 and J is TRBJ2-3; the match to TRBD1 covers 12 bases. Trimming took 2 bases from V and 4 from J; bases not matched to a gene: 4. Germline CDR1 is GTSNPN and CDR2 is SVGIG (reference sequence). This CDR3 comprises 15 residues. The full variable domain, in which reference TRBV30 and TRBJ2-3 provide the parts outside the CDR3, is SQTIHQWPATLVQPVGSPLSLECTVEGTSNPNLYWYRQAAGRGLQLLFYSVGIGQISSEVPQNLSASRPQDRQFILSSKKLLLSDSGFYLCAWSPGTGGPDTQYFGPGTRLTVL.

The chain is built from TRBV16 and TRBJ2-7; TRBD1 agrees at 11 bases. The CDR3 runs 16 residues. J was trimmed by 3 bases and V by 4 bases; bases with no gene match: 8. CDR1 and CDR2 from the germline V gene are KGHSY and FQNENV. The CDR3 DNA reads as TGTGCCAGCAGCCTTACATTGGGACAGGGGGTCTACGAGCAGTACTTC. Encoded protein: CASSLTLGQGVYEQYF.

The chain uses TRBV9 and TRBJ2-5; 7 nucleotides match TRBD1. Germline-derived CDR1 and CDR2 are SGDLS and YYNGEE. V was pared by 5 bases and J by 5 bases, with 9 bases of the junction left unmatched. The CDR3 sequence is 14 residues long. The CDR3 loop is CASSIGQAWETQYF. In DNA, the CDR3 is TGTGCCAGCAGTATCGGACAGGCATGGGAGACCCAGTACTTC.

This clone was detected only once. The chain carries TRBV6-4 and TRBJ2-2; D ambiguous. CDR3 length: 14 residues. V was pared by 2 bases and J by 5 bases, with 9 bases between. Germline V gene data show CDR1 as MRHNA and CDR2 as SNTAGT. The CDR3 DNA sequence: TGTGCCAGCAGTGACGGTGCGCTAACCGGGGAGCTGTTTTTT. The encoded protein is CASSDGALTGELFF.

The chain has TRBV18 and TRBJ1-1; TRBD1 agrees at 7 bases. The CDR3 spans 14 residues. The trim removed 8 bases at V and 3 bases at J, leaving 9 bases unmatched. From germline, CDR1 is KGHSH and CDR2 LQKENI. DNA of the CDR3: TGTGCCAGCAGACAGGGTCATAGGGACACTGAAGCTTTCTTT. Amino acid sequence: CASRQGHRDTEAFF.